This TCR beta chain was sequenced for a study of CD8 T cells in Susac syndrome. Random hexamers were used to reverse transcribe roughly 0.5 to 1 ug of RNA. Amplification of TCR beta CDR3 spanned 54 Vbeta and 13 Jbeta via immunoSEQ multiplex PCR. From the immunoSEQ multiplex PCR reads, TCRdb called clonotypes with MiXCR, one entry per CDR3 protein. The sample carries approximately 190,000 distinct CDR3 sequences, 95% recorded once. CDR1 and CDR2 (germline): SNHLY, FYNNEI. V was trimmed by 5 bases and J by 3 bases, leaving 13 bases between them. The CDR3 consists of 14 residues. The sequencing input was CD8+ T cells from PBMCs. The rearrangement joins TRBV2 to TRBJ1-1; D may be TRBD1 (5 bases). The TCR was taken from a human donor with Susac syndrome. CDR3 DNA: TGTGCCAGCAGTCTGGGCGGGGGTCACACTGAAGCTTTCTTT. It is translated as CASSLGGGHTEAFF.